A selection of T cell receptor beta chains follows, all from one sample in a study of lymphopenia after photon versus proton radiotherapy. Data came from immunoSEQ multiplex PCR; TCRdb stores just in-frame clones and leaves some out. The data contain about 30,000 clones, about 93% of them singletons. The sequencing used peripheral blood, collected from a patient treated with photon-based radiotherapy. The receptors shown here come from a woman aged 45-59 years with cholangiocarcinoma. The CDR3 runs from the conserved cysteine through the conserved F or W. D genes are given only for firm matches. Clone sizes are given selectively: once, few, many, or a class where the clone is expanded.

j_call v_call d_call clone_size cdr3_nt cdr3_aa
TRBJ1-1 TRBV5-1 . . TGCGCCAGCAGTCTAGACACTGAAGCTTTCTTT CASSLDTEAFF
TRBJ1-2 TRBV5-4 . . TGTGCCAGCAGCTTGGGAAGTTCTTGGCAGGTATCTGGCTACACCTTC CASSLGSSWQVSGYTF
TRBJ2-1 TRBV10-3 . once TGTGCCATCAGTGATGCAGTAAGTGGCGGGGGCCACTACAATGAGCAGTTCTTC CAISDAVSGGGHYNEQFF
TRBJ1-1 TRBV13 TRBD1 . TGTGCCAGCAGCTTACGCCGCGGGACAGGGGCGTCAGAAGCTTTCTTT CASSLRRGTGASEAFF
TRBJ2-3 TRBV7-8 . . TGTGCCAGCAGCTTATGGATGGGTGGGGCCGGGAATACGCAGTATTTT CASSLWMGGAGNTQYF
TRBJ1-6 TRBV30 TRBD1 . TGTGCCTGGAGGGGACAGACAGGGGAGAAATCACCCCTCCACTTT CAWRGQTGEKSPLHF
TRBJ1-1 TRBV10-3 . . TGTGCCATCAGAAAAGAGGGACATATCGAAGCTTTCTTT CAIRKEGHIEAFF
TRBJ1-3 TRBV4-3 . . TGCGCCAGCAGCCAGGAGAGGACCCGCTCTGGAAACACCATATATTTT CASSQERTRSGNTIYF
TRBJ1-5 TRBV6-5 . . TGTGCCAGCAGCCCCACATGGAGGAGTCAGCCCCAGCATTTT CASSPTWRSQPQHF
TRBJ2-3 TRBV2 . . TGTGCCAGCAGTGTATCCACAGATACGCAGTATTTT CASSVSTDTQYF
TRBJ2-1 TRBV4-3 . once TGCGCCAGCAGCCAAGAGTTCAGAAATGAGCAGTTCTTC CASSQEFRNEQFF
TRBJ1-1 TRBV13 . . TGTGCCAGCAGCGTGGTCGGAATCACTGAAGCTTTCTTT CASSVVGITEAFF
TRBJ2-7 TRBV5-6 . . TGTGCCAGCAGCTTGGATTTTGGGGCGAAGGCTAACTACGAGCAGTACTTC CASSLDFGAKANYEQYF
TRBJ2-3 TRBV7-6 . . TGTGCCAGCAGCTTTGGGACCTCTGGCACAGATACGCAGTATTTT CASSFGTSGTDTQYF
TRBJ1-5 TRBV14 TRBD1 . TGTGCCAGCAGCCTGACAGGGTTCAATCAGCCCCAGCATTTT CASSLTGFNQPQHF
TRBJ2-5 TRBV10-3 . . TGTGCCATCAGTGCCGGACTCTCTCCGGAGACCCAGTACTTC CAISAGLSPETQYF
TRBJ1-2 TRBV6-1 . . TGTGCCAGCAGTAGACAGACCTATGGCTACACCTTC CASSRQTYGYTF
TRBJ2-5 TRBV18 . . TGTGCCAGCTCACCACTTGGAGGGGAGAGGCGAGAGACCCAGTACTTC CASSPLGGERRETQYF
TRBJ2-2 TRBV4-1 TRBD1 . TGCGCCAGCAGCCAAGGGGCAACAGGGGTGAACACCGGGGAGCTGTTTTTT CASSQGATGVNTGELFF
TRBJ2-7 TRBV18 . . TGTGCCAGCTCAGTCACAGGGACCCCCTACGAGCAGTACTTC CASSVTGTPYEQYF
TRBJ2-2 TRBV5-4 . . TGTGCCAGCAGCTTGGGGGGTAACACCGGGGAGCTGTTTTTT CASSLGGNTGELFF
TRBJ1-1 TRBV11-3 . . TGTGCCAGCAGCTTAGGCAGGGAGATGGAAGCTTTCTTT CASSLGREMEAFF
TRBJ1-2 TRBV18 . few TGTGCCAGCTCACCATTCACCGGAAACTATGGCTACACCTTC CASSPFTGNYGYTF
TRBJ1-3 TRBV25-1 TRBD1 . TGTGCCAGCGGGGACAGGGGTCCTTCTGGAAACACCATATATTTT CASGDRGPSGNTIYF
TRBJ2-7 TRBV5-8 TRBD1 . TGTGCCAGCAGCCCTTGGGGACAGTCCTACGAGCAGTACTTC CASSPWGQSYEQYF
TRBJ2-5 TRBV30 . . TGTGCGTCGGGCGTCGAGACCCAGTACTTC CASGVETQYF
TRBJ1-1 TRBV11-2 . once TGTGCCAGCAGCCAGGCTCGAGGGGGCACTGAAGCTTTCTTT CASSQARGGTEAFF
TRBJ2-5 TRBV2 TRBD2 . TGTGCCAGCAGCCTGGTACTAGCGGGGTCGGGGACCCAGTACTTC CASSLVLAGSGTQYF
TRBJ1-2 TRBV30 . . TGTGCCTGGACGGGGTTCTCCTCCTACACCTTC CAWTGFSSYTF
TRBJ2-7 TRBV7-9 . . TGTGCCAGCAGCTTAGCGTCGGGTTCGGCTAGCGTCGGGGGTGACGAGCAGTACTTC CASSLASGSASVGGDEQYF
TRBJ1-1 TRBV19 TRBD1 . TGTGCCAGTAGTGGCCGGACAGGGTGGGTCACTGAAGCTTTCTTT CASSGRTGWVTEAFF
TRBJ2-5 TRBV19 . . TGTGCCAGTAGTATAGGTGGGGGGTTGGAGACCCAGTACTTC CASSIGGGLETQYF
TRBJ2-1 TRBV10-3 . . TGTGCCATCAGTGAGGTACTAGGGTACAATGAGCAGTTCTTC CAISEVLGYNEQFF
TRBJ2-5 TRBV6-6 . . TGTGCCAGCCGTGGGGGGAGGGGGGAGACCCAGTACTTC CASRGGRGETQYF
TRBJ1-6 TRBV9 . . TGTGCCAGCAGCGCCTTCTACAGGGATTCACCCCTCCACTTT CASSAFYRDSPLHF
TRBJ2-3 TRBV29-1 TRBD1 . TGCAGCGTCAAGGACAGGGTTTGGACAGATACGCAGTATTTT CSVKDRVWTDTQYF
TRBJ2-2 TRBV5-1 TRBD2 . TGCGCCAGCAGCCGTCTTAGCGGGGGAATCGGGGAGCTGTTTTTT CASSRLSGGIGELFF
TRBJ2-7 TRBV19 . . TGTGCCAGTAGTATCTCCAGGGACCACGAGCAGTACTTC CASSISRDHEQYF
TRBJ1-3 TRBV5-8 . . TGTGCCAGCAACCGACGGTTCTCTGGAAACACCATATATTTT CASNRRFSGNTIYF
TRBJ2-7 TRBV19 . . TGTGCCAGTAGTAGGTTCTCGACAGCCAGCAACTACGAGCAGTACTTC CASSRFSTASNYEQYF
TRBJ1-5 TRBV5-4 . . TGTGCCAGCAGCGCGCGGAATAGCAATCAGCCCCAGCATTTT CASSARNSNQPQHF
TRBJ2-3 TRBV7-2 TRBD1 . TGTGCCAGCAGCGCCGAGGGGGCAGGGTCGGCGGTGACGCAGTATTTT CASSAEGAGSAVTQYF
TRBJ1-1 TRBV7-9 . . TGTGCCAGCAGCCTCGAGCCTGGGCGGATTGAAGCTTTCTTT CASSLEPGRIEAFF
TRBJ1-2 TRBV11-2 . . TGTGCCAGCAGCTTAGTTGTCCGCTGGTACTATGGCTACACCTTC CASSLVVRWYYGYTF
TRBJ1-5 TRBV28 . . TGTGCCAGCAGTTTGCCTACAGGGTTGGACAATCAGCCCCAGCATTTT CASSLPTGLDNQPQHF
TRBJ1-1 TRBV7-9 . . TGTGCCAGCAGCTTTTGGGTGGTAGACACTGAAGCTTTCTTT CASSFWVVDTEAFF
TRBJ1-4 TRBV2 TRBD1 once TGTGCCAGCAGGATACAGGGGGGGAATGAAAAACTGTTTTTT CASRIQGGNEKLFF
TRBJ1-4 TRBV6-5 . . TGTGCCAGCGCTAGAGGGCAGCTGAATGAAAAACTGTTTTTT CASARGQLNEKLFF
TRBJ2-3 TRBV4-3 . . TGCGCCAGCAGCCAAGAGTGGAGGGACGGGAGAGATACGCAGTATTTT CASSQEWRDGRDTQYF
TRBJ2-6 TRBV27 TRBD1 . TGTGCCAGCAGCTCATCCGGGACAGGGAACTCTGGGGCCAACGTCCTGACTTTC CASSSSGTGNSGANVLTF
TRBJ2-1 TRBV6-5 TRBD2 . TGTGCCAGCAGTTACTCGGGGACTAGCGGGGGGTTTGAGCAGTTCTTC CASSYSGTSGGFEQFF
TRBJ1-3 TRBV5-6 . . TGTGCCAGCAGCGTCGGAGGTCAGGTCAACACCATATATTTT CASSVGGQVNTIYF
TRBJ2-5 TRBV10-2 . . TGCGCCAGCAGTAACACATACCCCCAAGAGACCCAGTACTTC CASSNTYPQETQYF
TRBJ1-3 TRBV4-1 TRBD1 . TGCGCCAGCAGCCAAGGAATTAGAACAGGGGCAGCCATATATTTT CASSQGIRTGAAIYF